This T cell receptor beta chain derives from a study of response to subunit inactivated influenza vaccine. The study, taken as a whole, reports: With each seasonal influenza vaccination, the authors suggested, few new T cells are recruited.

Of note for this clonotype: Its matching antigen is unknown.

V gave up 7 bases and J gave up 5 bases, with 17 bases separating them. Germline values: CDR1 SQVTM, CDR2 ANQGSEA. The length of the CDR3 is 13 residues. In TCRdb, the RT-PCR reads were re-called with MiXCR into one record per CDR3 protein. Of over 800,000 distinct CDR3 sequences in the sample, around 20% are singletons; the top ten hold more than 8.5%. The chain carries TRBV29-1 and TRBJ2-5; possibly TRBD1 for D (7 bases). The source is a man aged 45-65 years who received an inactivated influenza vaccine. Sequenced material: PBMCs from blood, taken 5 days after vaccination. CDR3 DNA: TGCAGCGGCGGACAGGTCGCGGGGGAGACCCAGTACTTC. It encodes CSGGQVAGETQYF.